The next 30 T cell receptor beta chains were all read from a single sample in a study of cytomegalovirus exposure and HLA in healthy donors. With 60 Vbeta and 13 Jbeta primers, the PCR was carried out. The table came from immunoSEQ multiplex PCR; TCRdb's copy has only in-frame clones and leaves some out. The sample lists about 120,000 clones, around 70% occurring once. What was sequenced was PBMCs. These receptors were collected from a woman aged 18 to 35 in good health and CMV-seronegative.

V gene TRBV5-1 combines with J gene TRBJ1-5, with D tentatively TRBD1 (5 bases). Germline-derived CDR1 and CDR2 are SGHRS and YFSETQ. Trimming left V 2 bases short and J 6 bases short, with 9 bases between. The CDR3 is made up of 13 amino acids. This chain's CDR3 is CASSFDSGQPQHF. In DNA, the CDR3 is TGCGCCAGCAGCTTCGACAGTGGTCAGCCCCAGCATTTT.

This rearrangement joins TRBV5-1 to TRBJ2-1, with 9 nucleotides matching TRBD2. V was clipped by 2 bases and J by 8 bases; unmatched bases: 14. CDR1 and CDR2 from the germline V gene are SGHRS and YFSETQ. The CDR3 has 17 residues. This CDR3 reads CASSFPPAGGTPDEQFF. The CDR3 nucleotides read TGCGCCAGCAGCTTCCCCCCGGCGGGGGGGACCCCCGATGAGCAGTTCTTC.

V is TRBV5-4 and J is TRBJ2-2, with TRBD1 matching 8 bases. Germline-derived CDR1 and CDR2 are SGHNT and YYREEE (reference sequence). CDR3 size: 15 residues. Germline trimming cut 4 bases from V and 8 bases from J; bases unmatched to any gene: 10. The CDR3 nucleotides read TGTGCCAGCAGCCGACAGGGGCAGACGACGGGGGAGCTGTTTTTT. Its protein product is CASSRQGQTTGELFF.

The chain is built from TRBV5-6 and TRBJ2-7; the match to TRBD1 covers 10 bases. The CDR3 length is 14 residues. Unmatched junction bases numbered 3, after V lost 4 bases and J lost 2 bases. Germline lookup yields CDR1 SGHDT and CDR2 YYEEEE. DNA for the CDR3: TGTGCCAGCAGCGCAGGACAGGGGGCCTACGAGCAGTACTTC. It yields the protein CASSAGQGAYEQYF.

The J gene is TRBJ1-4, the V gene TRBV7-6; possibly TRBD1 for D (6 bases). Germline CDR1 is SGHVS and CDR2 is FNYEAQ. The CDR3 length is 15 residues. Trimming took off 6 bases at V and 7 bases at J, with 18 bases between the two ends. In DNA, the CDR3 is TGTGCCAGCAGTTCCCTACAGGGACTAGGTGAAAAACTGTTTTTT. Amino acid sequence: CASSSLQGLGEKLFF.

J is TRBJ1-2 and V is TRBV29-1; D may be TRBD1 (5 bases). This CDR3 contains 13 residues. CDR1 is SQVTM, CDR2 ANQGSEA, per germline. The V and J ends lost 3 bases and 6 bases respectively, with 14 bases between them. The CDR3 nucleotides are TGCAGCGTTGACCCAGGGACTCAGCATGGCTACACCTTC. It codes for CSVDPGTQHGYTF.

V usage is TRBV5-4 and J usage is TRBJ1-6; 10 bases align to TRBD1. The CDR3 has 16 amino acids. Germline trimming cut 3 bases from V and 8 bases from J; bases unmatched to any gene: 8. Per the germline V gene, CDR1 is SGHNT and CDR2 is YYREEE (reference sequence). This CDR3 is CASSSLTGGPDSPLHF. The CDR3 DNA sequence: TGTGCCAGCAGCTCCCTGACAGGGGGCCCCGATTCACCCCTCCACTTT.

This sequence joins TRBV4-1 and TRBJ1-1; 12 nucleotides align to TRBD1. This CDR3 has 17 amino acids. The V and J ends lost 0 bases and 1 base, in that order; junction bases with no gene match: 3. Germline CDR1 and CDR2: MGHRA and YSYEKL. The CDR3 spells CASSQEGTGGGNTEAFF. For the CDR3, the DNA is TGCGCCAGCAGCCAAGAAGGGACAGGGGGCGGGAACACTGAAGCTTTCTTT.

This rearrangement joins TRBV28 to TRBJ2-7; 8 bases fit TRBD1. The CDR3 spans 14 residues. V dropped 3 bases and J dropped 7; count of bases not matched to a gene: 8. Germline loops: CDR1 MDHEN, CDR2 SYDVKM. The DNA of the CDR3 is TGTGCCAGCAGTTTGTCAGGGGGCGCGGGGGAGCAGTACTTC. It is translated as CASSLSGGAGEQYF.

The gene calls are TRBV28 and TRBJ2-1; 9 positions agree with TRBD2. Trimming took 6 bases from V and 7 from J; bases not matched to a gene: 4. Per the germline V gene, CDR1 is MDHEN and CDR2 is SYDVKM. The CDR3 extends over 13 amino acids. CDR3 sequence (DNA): TGTGCCAGCAGAAGCGGGGGGAGAAATGAGCAGTTCTTC. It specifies CASRSGGRNEQFF.

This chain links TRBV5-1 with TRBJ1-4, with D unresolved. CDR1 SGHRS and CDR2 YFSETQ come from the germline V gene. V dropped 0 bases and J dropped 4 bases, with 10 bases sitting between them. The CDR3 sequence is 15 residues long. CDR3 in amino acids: CASSLVAGLNEKLFF. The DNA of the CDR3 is TGCGCCAGCAGCTTGGTGGCAGGCCTTAATGAAAAACTGTTTTTT.

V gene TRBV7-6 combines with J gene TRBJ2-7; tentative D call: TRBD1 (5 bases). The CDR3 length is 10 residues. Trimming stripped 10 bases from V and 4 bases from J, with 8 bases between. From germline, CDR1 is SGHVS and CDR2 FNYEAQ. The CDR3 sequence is CANDSYEQYF. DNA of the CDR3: TGTGCCAACGACAGTTACGAGCAGTACTTC.

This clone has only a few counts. The CDR3 DNA is TGTGCCAGCAGCTTCCAGGGGGCCGGGGGCTACACCTTC. Its protein is CASSFQGAGGYTF. V gene TRBV5-4 combines with J gene TRBJ1-2, with 8 bases identical to TRBD1. Germline CDR1 reads SGHNT; CDR2 reads YYREEE (reference sequence). V shed 2 bases and J 8 bases; nucleotides not matched to a gene: 5. The CDR3 spans 13 residues.

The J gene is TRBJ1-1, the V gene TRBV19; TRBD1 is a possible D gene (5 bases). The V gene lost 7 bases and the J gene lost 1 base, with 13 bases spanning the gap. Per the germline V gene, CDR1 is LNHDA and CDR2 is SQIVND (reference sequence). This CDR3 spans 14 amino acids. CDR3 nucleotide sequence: TGTGCCAGTACCCCAGGGCTGTGGAACACTGAAGCTTTCTTT. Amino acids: CASTPGLWNTEAFF.

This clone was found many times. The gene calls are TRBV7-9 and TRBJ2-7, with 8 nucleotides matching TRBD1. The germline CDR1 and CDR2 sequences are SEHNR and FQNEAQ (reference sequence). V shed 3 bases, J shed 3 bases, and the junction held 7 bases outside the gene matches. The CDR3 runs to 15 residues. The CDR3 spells CASSFVDRGVYEQYF. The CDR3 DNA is TGTGCCAGCAGCTTCGTAGACAGGGGAGTCTACGAGCAGTACTTC.

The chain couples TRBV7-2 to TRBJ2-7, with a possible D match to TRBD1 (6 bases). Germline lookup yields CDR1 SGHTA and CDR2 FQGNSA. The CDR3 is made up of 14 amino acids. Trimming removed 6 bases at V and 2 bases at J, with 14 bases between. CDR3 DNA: TGTGCCAGCAGTAGACAGGTTAGGGCCTACGAGCAGTACTTC. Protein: CASSRQVRAYEQYF.

CDR3 loop: CASRRGQGSNEQFF. CDR3 DNA: TGTGCCAGCCGGAGGGGACAGGGTAGCAATGAGCAGTTCTTC. The chain is built from TRBV7-2 and TRBJ2-1, with 9 bases matching TRBD1. After removal of 8 bases from V and 6 bases from J, the junction contained 8 bases not matched to a gene. Germline V lookup: CDR1 SGHTA, CDR2 FQGNSA. CDR3 length: 14 amino acids.

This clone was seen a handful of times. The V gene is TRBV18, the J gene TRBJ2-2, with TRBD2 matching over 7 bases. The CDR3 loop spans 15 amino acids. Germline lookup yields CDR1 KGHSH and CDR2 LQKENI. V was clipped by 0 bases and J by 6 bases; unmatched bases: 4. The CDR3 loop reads CASSPPGGFAGELFF. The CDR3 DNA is TGTGCCAGCTCACCACCGGGAGGGTTCGCCGGGGAGCTGTTTTTT.

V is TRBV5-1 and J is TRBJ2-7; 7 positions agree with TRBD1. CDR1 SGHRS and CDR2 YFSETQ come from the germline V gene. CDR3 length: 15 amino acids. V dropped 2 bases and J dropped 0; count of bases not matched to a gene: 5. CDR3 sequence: CASSLLQGNSYEQYF. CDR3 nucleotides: TGCGCCAGCAGCTTACTACAGGGGAACTCCTACGAGCAGTACTTC. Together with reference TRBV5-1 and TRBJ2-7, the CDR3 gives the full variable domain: KAGVTQTPRYLIKTRGQQVTLSCSPISGHRSVSWYQQTPGQGLQFLFEYFSETQRNKGNFPGRFSGRQFSNSRSEMNVSTLELGDSALYLCASSLLQGNSYEQYFGPGTRLTVT.

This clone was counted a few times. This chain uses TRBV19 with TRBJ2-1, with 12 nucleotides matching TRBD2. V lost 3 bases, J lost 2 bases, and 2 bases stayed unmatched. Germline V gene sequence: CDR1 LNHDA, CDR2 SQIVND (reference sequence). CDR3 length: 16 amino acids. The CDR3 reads CASSMSSGGAYNEQFF. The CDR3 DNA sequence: TGTGCCAGTAGTATGTCTAGCGGGGGGGCCTACAATGAGCAGTTCTTC.

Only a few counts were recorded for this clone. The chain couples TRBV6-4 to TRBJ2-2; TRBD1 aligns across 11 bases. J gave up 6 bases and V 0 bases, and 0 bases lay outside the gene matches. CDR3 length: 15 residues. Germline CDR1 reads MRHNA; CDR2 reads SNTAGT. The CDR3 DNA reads TGTGCCAGCAGTGACTCGGGACAGGGGGCCGGGGAGCTGTTTTTT. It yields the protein CASSDSGQGAGELFF.

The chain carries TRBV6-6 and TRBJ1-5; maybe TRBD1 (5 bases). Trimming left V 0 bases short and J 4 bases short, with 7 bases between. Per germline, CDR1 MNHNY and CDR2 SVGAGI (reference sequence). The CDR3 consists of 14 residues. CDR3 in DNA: TGTGCCAGCAGTTACTCGACAGCAAATCAGCCCCAGCATTTT. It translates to CASSYSTANQPQHF.

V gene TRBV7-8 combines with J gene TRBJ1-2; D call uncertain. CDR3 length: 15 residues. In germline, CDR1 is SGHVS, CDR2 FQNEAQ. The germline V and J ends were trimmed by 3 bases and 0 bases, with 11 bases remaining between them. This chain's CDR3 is CASSLDGIANYGYTF. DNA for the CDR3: TGTGCCAGCAGCTTGGACGGGATAGCTAACTATGGCTACACCTTC.

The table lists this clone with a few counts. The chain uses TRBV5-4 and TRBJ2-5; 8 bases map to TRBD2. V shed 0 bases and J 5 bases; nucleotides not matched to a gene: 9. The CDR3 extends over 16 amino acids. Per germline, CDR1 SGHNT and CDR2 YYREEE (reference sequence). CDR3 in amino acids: CASSLDGGGSLETQYF. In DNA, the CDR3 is TGTGCCAGCAGCTTGGATGGCGGGGGGTCGTTGGAGACCCAGTACTTC.

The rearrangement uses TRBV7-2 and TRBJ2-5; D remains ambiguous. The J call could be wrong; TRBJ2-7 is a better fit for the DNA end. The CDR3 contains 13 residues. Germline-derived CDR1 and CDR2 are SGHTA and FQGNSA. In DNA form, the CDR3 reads TGTGCCAGCAGCCCATACCGAGCGCACGAGCAGTACTTC. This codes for CASSPYRAHEQYF.

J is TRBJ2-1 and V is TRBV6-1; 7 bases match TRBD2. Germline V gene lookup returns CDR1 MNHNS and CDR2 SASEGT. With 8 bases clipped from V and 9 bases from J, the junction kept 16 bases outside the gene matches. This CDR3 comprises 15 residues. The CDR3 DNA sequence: TGTGCCAGCGAAGCGACACGGGTAGCGGGTGGTGAGCAGTTCTTC. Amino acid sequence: CASEATRVAGGEQFF.

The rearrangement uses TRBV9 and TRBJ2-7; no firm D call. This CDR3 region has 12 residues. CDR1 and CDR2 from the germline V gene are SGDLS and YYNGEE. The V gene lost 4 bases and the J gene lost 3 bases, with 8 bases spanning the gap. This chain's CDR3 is CASSPTGYEQYF. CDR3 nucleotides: TGTGCCAGCAGCCCTACTGGCTACGAGCAGTACTTC. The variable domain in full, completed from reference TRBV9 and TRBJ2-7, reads DSGVTQTPKHLITATGQRVTLRCSPRSGDLSVYWYQQSLDQGLQFLIQYYNGEERAKGNILERFSAQQFPDLHSELNLSSLELGDSALYFCASSPTGYEQYFGPGTRLTVT.

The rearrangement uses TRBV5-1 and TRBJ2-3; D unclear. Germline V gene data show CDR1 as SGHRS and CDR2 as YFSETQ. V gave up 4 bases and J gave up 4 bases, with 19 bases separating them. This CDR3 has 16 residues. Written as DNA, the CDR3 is TGCGCCAGCAGCACCTCTGTCCGAGGAAGCCCAGATACGCAGTATTTT. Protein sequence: CASSTSVRGSPDTQYF.

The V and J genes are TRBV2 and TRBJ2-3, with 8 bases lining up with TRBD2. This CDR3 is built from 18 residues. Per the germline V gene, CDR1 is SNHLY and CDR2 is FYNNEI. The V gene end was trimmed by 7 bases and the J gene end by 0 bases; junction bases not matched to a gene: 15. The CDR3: CASNVRGDTPSSTDTQYF. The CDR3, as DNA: TGTGCCAGCAATGTGCGGGGGGACACACCCTCTAGCACAGATACGCAGTATTTT.

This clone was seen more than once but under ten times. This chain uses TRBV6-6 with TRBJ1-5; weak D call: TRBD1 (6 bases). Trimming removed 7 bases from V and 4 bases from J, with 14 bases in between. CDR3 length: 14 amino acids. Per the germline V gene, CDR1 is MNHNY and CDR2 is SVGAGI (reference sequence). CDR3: CASNDRWGNQPQHF. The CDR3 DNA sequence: TGTGCCAGCAACGACAGGTGGGGGAATCAGCCCCAGCATTTT.